The 30 T cell receptor beta chains given below trace back to one sample, sequenced in a study of blood T cells in healthy people across ages. A second roughly 7 to 11 cycle PCR used barcoded and J-beta primers. TCRdb reprocessed the 5' RACE reads via MiXCR and lists one record per CDR3 protein. This sample yields around 1.7 million distinct CDR3 sequences, of which roughly 28% are seen a single time; roughly 8% belongs to the top ten. Sample: blood. These receptors originate from a woman aged 25-40 years in good health.

On this clonotype: This could be a read error, since a much larger clone is one nucleotide away. The rearrangement joins TRBV7-3 to TRBJ2-1; the match to TRBD2 covers 10 bases. TRBJ2-7 explains the end of the DNA better; the J call may be wrong. Germline CDR1 reads SGHTA; CDR2 reads FQGTGA. The length of the CDR3 is 14 residues. CDR3 protein: CASKRGGSYNEQYF. The CDR3 bases are TGTGCCAGCAAGCGGGGGGGCTCCTACAATGAGCAGTACTTC.

This clonotype showed up just a few times. CDR3 protein: CASSHQGRIGEKLFF. The CDR3, as DNA: TGTGCCAGCAGCCATCAGGGTCGGATCGGTGAAAAACTGTTTTTT. J is TRBJ1-4 and V is TRBV12-3 or TRBV12-4, with TRBD1 as a possible D gene (5 bases). CDR3 length: 15 amino acids. V lost 6 bases, J lost 7 bases, and 18 bases lay in between.

The V gene is TRBV29-1, the J gene TRBJ2-5; no firm D call. The DNA end favors TRBJ2-7, so the J call may be wrong. Germline lookup yields CDR1 SQVTM and CDR2 ANQGSEA. This CDR3 comprises 11 residues. The CDR3 DNA follows: TGCAGCGTTGAGCAAAACGGCGAGCAGTACTTC. It specifies CSVEQNGEQYF.

Details on this clonotype: A read error may account for a junction end that differs from germline. The chain employs TRBV30 and TRBJ1-2; possible D gene TRBD1, 6 bases. The CDR3 contains 12 residues. Germline V gives CDR1 GTSNPN, CDR2 SVGIG (reference sequence). CDR3 protein: CAWSQGHYGCTF. CDR3 sequence (DNA): TGTGCCTGGAGTCAGGGGCACTATGGCTGCACCTTC. The whole variable domain, filled in from reference TRBV30 and TRBJ1-2, reads SQTIHQWPATLVQPVGSPLSLECTVEGTSNPNLYWYRQAAGRGLQLLFYSVGIGQISSEVPQNLSASRPQDRQFILSSKKLLLSDSGFYLCAWSQGHYGCTFGSGTRLTVV.

The chain recombines TRBV2 with TRBJ1-4; the D is unclear. The CDR3 extends over 14 amino acids. Germline V gene data show CDR1 as SNHLY and CDR2 as FYNNEI. With 3 bases removed from V and 5 bases from J, the gap between germline ends came to 10 bases. The CDR3 spells CASSEQRTNEKLFF. CDR3 in DNA: TGTGCCAGCAGTGAGCAAAGGACGAATGAAAAACTGTTTTTT.

The gene calls are TRBV5-1 and TRBJ2-5; TRBD1 agrees at 9 bases. The end of the DNA aligns better with TRBJ2-7, so the J call may be wrong. The germline V gene has CDR1 SGHRS and CDR2 YFSETQ. The CDR3 consists of 18 residues. The CDR3 region is CASSLATGGFDVIYEQYF. The CDR3 nucleotides are TGCGCCAGCAGCTTGGCGACAGGGGGGTTTGATGTTATCTACGAGCAGTACTTC.

The J gene is TRBJ2-3, the V gene TRBV7-2; 10 bases match TRBD2. The germline CDR1 and CDR2 sequences are SGHTA and FQGNSA. Unmatched junction bases numbered 8, after V lost 3 bases and J lost 5 bases. The CDR3 contains 16 residues. This CDR3 reads CASSFLAGALGDTQYF. CDR3 nucleotides: TGTGCCAGCAGCTTCCTAGCGGGAGCCCTCGGAGATACGCAGTATTTT.

This sequence joins TRBV7-2 and TRBJ1-2; the match to TRBD1 covers 9 bases. Germline values: CDR1 SGHTA, CDR2 FQGNSA. Trimming cost V 5 bases and J 7 bases; bases outside gene matches: 11. The CDR3 consists of 15 residues. The CDR3 protein is CASSPSTTGGSGYTF. The CDR3 DNA follows: TGTGCCAGCAGCCCCTCGACAACAGGGGGCTCTGGCTACACCTTC.

The table lists this clonotype with a count of one. This rearrangement joins TRBV18 to TRBJ2-3; 9 bases match TRBD2. Germline CDR1 reads KGHSH; CDR2 reads LQKENI. The CDR3 contains 15 residues. J was trimmed by 3 bases and V by 3 bases; bases with no gene match: 4. In nucleotides, the CDR3 is TGTGCCAGCTCACCCGCTAGCGGGGCGACAGATACGCAGTATTTT. It is translated as CASSPASGATDTQYF.

The J gene is TRBJ1-2, the V gene TRBV28; no reliable D call. The CDR3 has 11 amino acids. The germline V gene encodes CDR1 MDHEN and CDR2 SYDVKM. The germline V and J ends were trimmed by 2 bases and 13 bases, with 11 bases remaining between them. The CDR3 DNA reads as TGTGCCAGCAGTTTACGAGTTGGGCTCACCTTC. Translating gives CASSLRVGLTF.

This clonotype was seen more than once but under ten times. The CDR3 DNA sequence: TGTGCCAGCAGCTCCCGAGGTGGGACAGGGGGATACGAGCAGTACTTC. Translated, it gives CASSSRGGTGGYEQYF. The genes are TRBV7-2 and TRBJ2-7; TRBD1 agrees at 11 bases. The CDR3 is 16 amino acids. Losses at the gene ends were 4 bases for V and 4 bases for J; bases not matched to a gene: 9. Per the germline V gene, CDR1 is SGHTA and CDR2 is FQGNSA.

The chain couples TRBV10-2 to TRBJ2-2; the D call may be TRBD1 or TRBD2 (6 bases each). From germline, CDR1 is WSHSY and CDR2 SAAADI. Trimming pared 4 bases from V and 4 bases from J, leaving 10 bases between. This CDR3 contains 14 residues. DNA for the CDR3: TGCGCCAGCAGTGGGACAGCGGGCACCGGGGAGCTGTTTTTT. It translates to CASSGTAGTGELFF.

This clonotype was recorded a few times. The chain combines TRBV4-1 with TRBJ2-1; 12 bases fit TRBD2. Germline CDR1 reads MGHRA; CDR2 reads YSYEKL. Trimming removed 1 base from V and 9 bases from J; junction bases left unmatched: 7. This CDR3 is built from 16 residues. The CDR3 sequence is CASSQGASGGAGEQFF. The CDR3 nucleotides read TGCGCCAGCAGCCAAGGAGCTAGCGGGGGGGCAGGTGAGCAGTTCTTC.

There are many counts of this clonotype. This chain uses TRBV12-3 or TRBV12-4 with TRBJ2-5, with 14 bases aligning to TRBD2. The junction had 6 bases not matched to a gene; V was cut back by 5 bases and J by 4 bases. The CDR3 has 16 residues. CDR3 nucleotides: TGTGCCAGCAGTCCTACGGGACTAGCGGGAGTAGAGACCCAGTACTTC. Protein product: CASSPTGLAGVETQYF.

This clonotype was detected only a few times. The chain employs TRBV12-3 or TRBV12-4 and TRBJ1-5; 9 bases map to TRBD1. Trimming removed 6 bases from V and 15 bases from J; junction bases left unmatched: 18. The CDR3 spans 15 residues. CDR3 amino acids: CASSPLGTGKGNRHF. The CDR3 region has the DNA TGTGCCAGCAGCCCCCTGGGGACAGGGAAAGGGAACAGGCATTTT.

The rearrangement links TRBV4-1 to TRBJ1-2; perhaps TRBD1 as D (5 bases). CDR1 is MGHRA and CDR2 is YSYEKL in the germline V gene. The V gene lost 1 base and the J gene lost 4 bases, with 16 bases spanning the gap. This CDR3 is built from 16 residues. CDR3 residues: CASSQGEERGTYGYTF. The CDR3 DNA sequence: TGCGCCAGCAGCCAAGGCGAGGAGAGGGGAACCTATGGCTACACCTTC.

This chain uses TRBV30 with TRBJ2-7; 14 bases match TRBD2. The ends lost 4 bases at V and 7 bases at J; junction bases unmatched: 15. This CDR3 has 17 residues. Germline values: CDR1 GTSNPN, CDR2 SVGIG (reference sequence). The CDR3 here is CAWKCSPGLAGDGEQYF. Written as DNA, the CDR3 is TGTGCCTGGAAGTGTTCCCCGGGACTAGCGGGAGATGGTGAGCAGTACTTC.

V is TRBV5-1 and J is TRBJ2-7; 7 bases align to TRBD2. V lost 4 bases, J lost 6 bases, and 7 bases stayed unmatched. Germline V gives CDR1 SGHRS, CDR2 YFSETQ. CDR3 size: 13 residues. CDR3 in DNA: TGCGCCAGCAGCCAGGGACTACTCGCCGAGCAGTACTTC. Protein: CASSQGLLAEQYF.

The table lists this clonotype with many counts. The chain couples TRBV7-2 to TRBJ1-2; 9 bases align to TRBD1. The germline gives CDR1 SGHTA, CDR2 FQGNSA. This CDR3 is built from 14 residues. With 6 bases clipped from V and 6 bases from J, the junction kept 8 bases outside the gene matches. CDR3 sequence (DNA): TGTGCCAGCAGTCCAATGACAGGGGGGGATGGCTACACCTTC. Translation gives CASSPMTGGDGYTF.

The genes are TRBV6-2 or TRBV6-3 and TRBJ2-7, with D unclear. From germline, CDR1 is MNHEY and CDR2 SVGEGT. The V gene lost 5 bases and the J gene lost 7 bases, with 18 bases spanning the gap. This CDR3 region has 14 residues. The CDR3, as DNA: TGTGCCAGCAGTCCCACGGGCCACCCTAGGGAGCAGTACTTC. It codes for CASSPTGHPREQYF.

This clonotype was detected a few times. V gene TRBV9 combines with J gene TRBJ2-3; possible D gene TRBD2, 5 bases. CDR1 is SGDLS, CDR2 YYNGEE, per germline. The CDR3 totals 14 residues. The ends were cut back, 4 bases at V and 4 bases at J, with 13 bases in the middle. CDR3 sequence: CASSPKRWPDTQYF. CDR3 coding DNA: TGTGCCAGCAGCCCAAAGCGGTGGCCAGATACGCAGTATTTT.

The chain recombines TRBV12-3 or TRBV12-4 with TRBJ1-1; 9 bases align to TRBD1. This CDR3 is 14 amino acids long. With 6 bases clipped from V and 5 bases from J, the junction kept 7 bases outside the gene matches. CDR3 protein: CASRSGQGWTEAFF. CDR3 sequence (DNA): TGTGCCAGCAGGTCGGGACAGGGTTGGACTGAAGCTTTCTTT.

This chain links TRBV2 with TRBJ1-5; TRBD1 is a possible D gene (5 bases). Trimming left V 4 bases short and J 1 base short, with 11 bases between. CDR3 size: 15 residues. Germline V gene data show CDR1 as SNHLY and CDR2 as FYNNEI. CDR3 region: CASSVGTQSNQPQHF. The CDR3 coding sequence is TGTGCCAGCAGTGTTGGGACCCAGAGCAATCAGCCCCAGCATTTT.

This clonotype has a handful of counts. Sequence at one end of the junction differs from germline and may be a read error. The chain is built from TRBV7-2 and TRBJ2-3; D uncertain. CDR1 is SGHTA and CDR2 is FQGNSA in the germline V gene. This CDR3 has 12 amino acids. CDR3: CAGSPMEDTQYF. Here the CDR3 DNA reads TGTGCCGGCAGCCCGATGGAGGATACGCAGTATTTT. The entire variable domain, with the rest obtained from reference TRBV7-2 and TRBJ2-3, is as follows: GAGVSQSPSNKVTEKGKDVELRCDPISGHTALYWYRQSLGQGLEFLIYFQGNSAPDKSGLPSDRFSAERTGGSVSTLTIQRTQQEDSAVYLCAGSPMEDTQYFGPGTRLTVL.

The rearrangement uses TRBV20-1 and TRBJ1-1, with 7 bases aligning to TRBD1. This CDR3 region has 14 residues. Germline loops: CDR1 DFQATT, CDR2 SNEGSKA (reference sequence). Unmatched junction bases numbered 12, after V lost 6 bases and J lost 5 bases. CDR3 amino acids: CSARDRQGWTEAFF. CDR3 nucleotides: TGCAGTGCGCGAGACCGACAGGGATGGACTGAAGCTTTCTTT.

Remarks on this clonotype: A read error may be the cause here, since a much bigger clone is one base away. This chain joins TRBV29-1 and TRBJ2-4, with D unclear. The V gene's germline CDR1 is SQVTM and CDR2 ANQGSEA. The CDR3 covers 10 residues. The germline V and J ends were trimmed by 7 bases and 13 bases, with 14 bases remaining between them. The CDR3 loop reads CSAGNNEQYF. The CDR3 region has the DNA TGCAGCGCCGGCAACAATGAGCAGTACTTC.

The rearrangement links TRBV7-9 to TRBJ2-5, with D maybe TRBD1 (6 bases). Trimming pared 1 base from V and 0 bases from J, leaving 12 bases between. The CDR3 totals 16 residues. Per the germline V gene, CDR1 is SEHNR and CDR2 is FQNEAQ (reference sequence). This chain's CDR3 is CASSLEGTPYQETQYF. The CDR3 bases are TGTGCCAGCAGCTTAGAAGGGACACCGTACCAAGAGACCCAGTACTTC.

V usage is TRBV2 and J usage is TRBJ2-1, with D hard to call. TRBJ2-7 matches the DNA end more closely, so the J call is doubtful. There are 15 residues in the CDR3. Per germline, CDR1 SNHLY and CDR2 FYNNEI. CDR3 residues: CASSGSQSSYNEQYF. In nucleotides, the CDR3 is TGTGCCAGCAGTGGGTCGCAGAGCTCCTACAATGAGCAGTACTTC.

The V and J genes are TRBV5-6 and TRBJ2-7; 10 nucleotides match TRBD2. J was trimmed by 6 bases and V by 4 bases; bases with no gene match: 10. The CDR3 has 15 amino acids. The germline V gene encodes CDR1 SGHDT and CDR2 YYEEEE. The CDR3 spells CASSLRGLAGVEQYF. The CDR3 coding sequence is TGTGCCAGCAGCCTCCGGGGGCTAGCGGGGGTCGAGCAGTACTTC.

The V and J genes are TRBV7-9 and TRBJ2-1, with D possibly TRBD1 on 5 matching bases. Germline V gene lookup returns CDR1 SEHNR and CDR2 FQNEAQ (reference sequence). There are 15 residues in the CDR3. V lost 2 bases and J 7 bases, leaving 15 bases between the germline ends. CDR3 residues: CASSLRQQLVNEQFF. The CDR3 DNA sequence: TGTGCCAGCAGCTTACGACAGCAACTGGTTAATGAGCAGTTCTTC.